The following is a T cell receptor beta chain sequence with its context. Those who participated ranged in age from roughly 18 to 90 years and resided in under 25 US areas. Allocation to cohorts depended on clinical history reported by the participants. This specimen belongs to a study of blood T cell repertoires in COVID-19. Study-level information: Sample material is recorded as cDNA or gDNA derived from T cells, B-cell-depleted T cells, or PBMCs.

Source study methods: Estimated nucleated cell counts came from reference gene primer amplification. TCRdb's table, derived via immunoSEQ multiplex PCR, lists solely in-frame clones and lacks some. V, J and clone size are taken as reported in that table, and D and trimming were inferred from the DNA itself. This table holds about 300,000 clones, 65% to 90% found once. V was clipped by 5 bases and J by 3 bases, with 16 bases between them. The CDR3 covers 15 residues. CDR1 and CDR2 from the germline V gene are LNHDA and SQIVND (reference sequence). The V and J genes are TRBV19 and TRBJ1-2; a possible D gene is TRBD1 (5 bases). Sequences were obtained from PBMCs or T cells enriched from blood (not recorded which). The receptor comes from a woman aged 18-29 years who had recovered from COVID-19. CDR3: CASSLEEGTYYGYTF. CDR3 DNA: TGTGCCAGTAGTCTCGAGGAGGGGACCTACTATGGCTACACCTTC.